The 21 T cell receptor beta chains below come from one sample, sequenced in a study of blood T cell repertoires in COVID-19. Clones were sequenced by immunoSEQ multiplex PCR, and TCRdb holds only the in-frame ones, with some missing. This table has approximately 480,000 clones, roughly 89% appearing once. Sequencing used peripheral blood. Source of these receptors: a young man with COVID-19, enrolled during active disease.

V gene TRBV4-2 combines with J gene TRBJ2-1, with TRBD1 matching 7 bases. Trimming removed 0 bases from V and 0 bases from J; junction bases left unmatched: 5. This CDR3 has 17 amino acids. Germline V CDR1 and CDR2: LGHNA, YNFKEQ. As DNA, the CDR3 is TGTGCCAGCAGCCAAGATCCTTCAGGGGGCTCCTACAATGAGCAGTTCTTC. Protein: CASSQDPSGGSYNEQFF.

The chain combines TRBV5-8 with TRBJ1-3; 9 nucleotides match TRBD1. The CDR3 length is 14 residues. The V and J ends lost 4 bases and 11 bases, in that order; junction bases with no gene match: 10. Germline V gives CDR1 SGHTS, CDR2 YDEGEE. In DNA, the CDR3 is TGTGCCAGCAGCCCCGGGACAGGGAGAAGTTCCATATATTTT. Amino acids: CASSPGTGRSSIYF.

CDR3 DNA: TGTGCCAGCAGCCGAAGGACAGGAACGGGGGAGACCCAGTACTTC. This translates into CASSRRTGTGETQYF. The chain employs TRBV5-6 and TRBJ2-5, with 7 bases that match TRBD1. Trimming at V came to 4 bases and at J to 5 bases, leaving 11 bases not matched to a gene. Germline loops: CDR1 SGHDT, CDR2 YYEEEE. The CDR3 has 15 amino acids.

This clone was found a few times. V usage is TRBV28 and J usage is TRBJ1-6; D gene uncertain. The V gene's germline CDR1 is MDHEN and CDR2 SYDVKM. Trimming took off 8 bases at V and 8 bases at J, with 13 bases between the two ends. CDR3 length: 13 residues. This chain's CDR3 is CASEAGGDSPLHF. DNA of the CDR3: TGTGCCAGCGAGGCCGGCGGAGATTCACCCCTCCACTTT. Complete variable domain (other parts from reference TRBV28 and TRBJ1-6): DVKVTQSSRYLVKRTGEKVFLECVQDMDHENMFWYRQDPGLGLRLIYFSYDVKMKEKGDIPEGYSVSREKKERFSLILESASTNQTSMYLCASEAGGDSPLHFGNGTRLTVT.

This clone has just one count. The CDR3 sequence: CASSEARLAGAYEQYF. CDR3 nucleotides: TGTGCCAGCAGTGAAGCTAGACTAGCGGGAGCCTACGAGCAGTACTTC. J is TRBJ2-7 and V is TRBV6-1; 12 bases match TRBD2. V shed 0 bases and J 2 bases; nucleotides not matched to a gene: 2. The germline V gene encodes CDR1 MNHNS and CDR2 SASEGT. The CDR3 covers 16 residues.

This sequence joins TRBV9 and TRBJ2-4; 12 bases align to TRBD1. Germline values: CDR1 SGDLS, CDR2 YYNGEE. CDR3 length: 14 amino acids. The V segment lost 3 bases and the J segment 9 bases; nucleotides outside the gene matches: 4. CDR3 sequence (DNA): TGTGCCAGCAGCGGGGACAGGGGGCTGGGCATTCAGTACTTC. It is translated as CASSGDRGLGIQYF.

The gene calls are TRBV2 and TRBJ1-1; TRBD1 aligns across 7 bases. The CDR3 has 13 residues. The ends lost 10 bases at V and 6 bases at J; junction bases unmatched: 11. Germline V gene data show CDR1 as SNHLY and CDR2 as FYNNEI. CDR3 sequence: CATTLEGASEAFF. The CDR3 nucleotides read TGTGCCACCACTTTGGAGGGGGCCTCTGAAGCTTTCTTT.

This chain connects TRBV6-6 to TRBJ1-3; weak D call: TRBD1 (5 bases). The ends were cut back, 0 bases at V and 3 bases at J, with 6 bases in the middle. The germline gives CDR1 MNHNY, CDR2 SVGAGI (reference sequence). The CDR3 length is 14 residues. CDR3 nucleotide sequence: TGTGCCAGCAGTTACTCGCAGGGTGGAAACACCATATATTTT. As protein: CASSYSQGGNTIYF.

The chain has TRBV11-2 and TRBJ2-6; no clear D. Per germline, CDR1 SGHAT and CDR2 FQNNGV. This CDR3 is 16 amino acids long. Trimming removed 1 base at V and 0 bases at J, with 7 bases between. DNA of the CDR3: TGTGCCAGCAGCTTAGCTGTAGTCTCTGGGGCCAACGTCCTGACTTTC. Residues: CASSLAVVSGANVLTF.

The chain employs TRBV12-3 or TRBV12-4 and TRBJ1-2, with a possible D match to TRBD1 (6 bases). Trimming stripped 6 bases from V and 8 bases from J, with 16 bases between. The CDR3 is 13 residues long. CDR3 bases: TGTGCCAGCAGCTCAAGTACAGGGCCGGGCTACACCTTC. It codes for CASSSSTGPGYTF.

The rearrangement uses TRBV24-1 and TRBJ1-5; weak D call: TRBD1 (6 bases). Trimming took 2 bases from V and 0 from J, leaving 13 bases between them. From germline, CDR1 is KGHDR and CDR2 SFDVKD. The CDR3 is 17 amino acids. The CDR3 region is CATSDSTQGHSNQPQHF. CDR3 DNA: TGTGCCACCAGTGATTCCACCCAGGGGCATAGCAATCAGCCCCAGCATTTT.

V and J are TRBV13 and TRBJ1-1; 10 bases match TRBD1. The CDR3 covers 14 residues. Germline CDR1 reads PRHDT; CDR2 reads FYEKMQ (reference sequence). Trimming removed 2 bases from V and 5 bases from J; junction bases left unmatched: 2. The CDR3 sequence is CASSLRQGATEAFF. The CDR3 DNA reads TGTGCCAGCAGCTTAAGACAGGGGGCGACTGAAGCTTTCTTT.

The rearrangement joins TRBV6-1 to TRBJ1-2; 10 bases agree with TRBD1. The V gene end was trimmed by 3 bases and the J gene end by 3 bases; junction bases not matched to a gene: 7. The CDR3 loop spans 16 amino acids. Germline V gene lookup returns CDR1 MNHNS and CDR2 SASEGT. DNA of the CDR3: TGTGCCAGCAGTGATATAGCCGGGACAGGGGACTATGGCTACACCTTC. This translates into CASSDIAGTGDYGYTF.

This clone has only a few counts. V gene TRBV5-4 combines with J gene TRBJ2-5; D might be TRBD2 (6 bases). The V end was cut by 6 bases, the J end by 5 bases, with 8 bases between. The CDR3 runs to 11 residues. Per germline, CDR1 SGHNT and CDR2 YYREEE (reference sequence). Here the CDR3 reads CASTRGETQYF. CDR3 DNA: TGTGCCAGCACCCGGGGGGAGACCCAGTACTTC.

V is TRBV29-1 and J is TRBJ2-2; maybe TRBD2 (5 bases). The CDR3 runs 13 residues. The V gene lost 8 bases and the J gene lost 2 bases, with 12 bases spanning the gap. Germline V gene lookup returns CDR1 SQVTM and CDR2 ANQGSEA. CDR3: CSIDGENTGELFF. The CDR3, as DNA: TGCAGCATCGACGGGGAAAACACCGGGGAGCTGTTTTTT.

This chain joins TRBV7-9 and TRBJ2-3, with a possible D match to TRBD1 (5 bases). Germline CDR1 is SEHNR and CDR2 is FQNEAQ (reference sequence). The CDR3 runs 16 residues. The germline V and J ends were trimmed by 0 bases and 0 bases, with 10 bases remaining between them. In DNA, the CDR3 is TGTGCCAGCAGCTTAGCGTTCCAGGGAAGCACAGATACGCAGTATTTT. Translation gives CASSLAFQGSTDTQYF.

As concerns this clone: The same CDR3 arises from other DNA sequences in this sample as well. The chain is built from TRBV24-1 and TRBJ2-7; TRBD1 might be the D (5 bases). Deletions cut 4 bases from V and 1 base from J, with 10 bases between. Germline values: CDR1 KGHDR, CDR2 SFDVKD. This CDR3 has 14 residues. The CDR3 sequence is CATSDPGHSYEQYF. Here the CDR3 DNA reads TGTGCCACCAGTGACCCCGGACATTCCTACGAGCAGTACTTC.

The V gene is TRBV15, the J gene TRBJ1-6, with a tentative D call TRBD1 (5 bases). The V and J ends lost 0 bases and 7 bases respectively, with 19 bases between them. The CDR3 consists of 18 residues. Germline V gives CDR1 LNHNV, CDR2 YYDKDF (reference sequence). The CDR3 protein is CATSRDFGFRQKNSPLHF. CDR3 bases: TGTGCCACCAGCAGAGATTTCGGGTTCAGACAGAAAAATTCACCCCTCCACTTT.

The chain joins TRBV29-1 to TRBJ1-1, with D hard to call. Germline loops: CDR1 SQVTM, CDR2 ANQGSEA. V lost 5 bases to trimming and J lost 11 bases, with 24 bases between them. The length of the CDR3 is 14 residues. Here the CDR3 DNA reads TGCAGCGTTTTCCTCGACTCCGGTGTAAGGCCGGCTTTCTTT. Protein: CSVFLDSGVRPAFF.

This chain joins TRBV27 and TRBJ1-2; 9 bases fit TRBD1. The trim removed 4 bases at V and 4 bases at J, leaving 7 bases unmatched. From germline, CDR1 is MNHEY and CDR2 SMNVEV (reference sequence). This CDR3 contains 15 residues. This CDR3 is CASSSRTGALYGYTF. The CDR3 DNA reads as TGTGCCAGCAGTTCAAGGACAGGGGCCCTCTATGGCTACACCTTC.

The chain joins TRBV6-5 to TRBJ2-4, with 12 positions matching TRBD2. The trim removed 5 bases at V and 7 bases at J, leaving 6 bases unmatched. The CDR3 has 15 amino acids. The V gene's germline CDR1 is MNHEY and CDR2 SVGAGI. The CDR3 spells CASSIRLAGVNIQYF. CDR3 in DNA: TGTGCCAGCAGTATCCGACTAGCGGGAGTGAACATTCAGTACTTC.